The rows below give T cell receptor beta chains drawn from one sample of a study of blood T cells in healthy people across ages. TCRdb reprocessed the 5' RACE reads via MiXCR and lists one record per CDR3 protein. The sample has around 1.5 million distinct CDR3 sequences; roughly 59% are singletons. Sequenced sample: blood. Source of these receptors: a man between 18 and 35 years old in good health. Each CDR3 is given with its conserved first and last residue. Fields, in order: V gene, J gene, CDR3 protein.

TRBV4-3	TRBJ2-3	CASSQRQGDADTQYF
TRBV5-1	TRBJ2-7	CASSLGGQNYEQYF
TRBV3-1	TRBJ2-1	CASSLRTGYSNEQFF
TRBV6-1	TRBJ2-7	CASSGRQGVGEQYF
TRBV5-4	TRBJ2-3	CASSLRTSMGDTQYF
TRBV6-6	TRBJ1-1	CASSPGLNRRGNTEAFF
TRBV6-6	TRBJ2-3	CASNRSESTDTQYF
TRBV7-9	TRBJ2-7	CASTQAGLNYEQYF
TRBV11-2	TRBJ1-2	CASSLEGSGYTF
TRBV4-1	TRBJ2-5	CASSQVGGFQYF
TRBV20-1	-	CSAGRTDEQYF